What follows are 32 T cell receptor beta chains derived from one specimen sequenced in a study of OX40 agonist ivuxolimab in advanced cancers. Receptor amplification or capture employed the immunoSEQ multiplex PCR assay. The table comes from immuneACCESS by way of TCRdb, which keeps in-frame sequences with V and J called. Part of the clones is missing from these tables; in studies checked, under half for an unresolved V gene and the rest for unknown reasons. The sample table lists about 82,000 clones, more than 80% of them with a count of one. Clones ranked in the top ten supply approximately 0.22% of the sample. The input for sequencing was CD4+ or CD8+ T cells sorted from blood, taken in a trial of the OX40 agonist ivuxolimab. Receptors were obtained from an adult with an advanced solid tumor such as melanoma, head and neck, liver or kidney cancer.

The chain joins TRBV6-1 to TRBJ1-2; 12 bases align to TRBD1. The CDR3 extends over 15 amino acids. CDR1 is MNHNS, CDR2 SASEGT, per germline. V shed 3 bases and J 8 bases; nucleotides not matched to a gene: 7. This CDR3 is CASSDWGQGAGGYTF. The CDR3 nucleotides read TGTGCCAGCAGTGATTGGGGACAGGGGGCCGGGGGCTACACCTTC.

The V gene is TRBV11-2, the J gene TRBJ1-1; the D gene is possibly TRBD1 (6 bases). The CDR3 consists of 12 residues. The V end lost 5 bases, the J end lost 7 bases, and 11 bases lay between the germline ends. CDR1 and CDR2 from the germline V gene are SGHAT and FQNNGV. CDR3: CASSASGDEAFF. Written as DNA, the CDR3 is TGTGCCAGCAGCGCCTCAGGGGATGAAGCTTTCTTT. Looking up the rest from reference TRBV11-2 and TRBJ1-1 gives the full variable domain: EAGVAQSPRYKIIEKRQSVAFWCNPISGHATLYWYQQILGQGPKLLIQFQNNGVVDDSQLPKDRFSAERLKGVDSTLKIQPAKLEDSAVYLCASSASGDEAFFGQGTRLTVV.

This clone was seen more than once but under ten times. V is TRBV11-2 and J is TRBJ1-1; D gene unclear. The CDR3 is 14 amino acids. The germline V gene has CDR1 SGHAT and CDR2 FQNNGV. V lost 3 bases and J lost 2, with 10 bases in between. The CDR3 loop reads CASSFSGSNTEAFF. CDR3 in DNA: TGTGCCAGCAGCTTCTCCGGGAGTAACACTGAAGCTTTCTTT.

This clone was detected once. The chain links TRBV11-2 to TRBJ2-2; D is unclear. This CDR3 contains 15 residues. Germline CDR1 and CDR2: SGHAT and FQNNGV. Between the trimmed V and J ends, which lost 1 base and 1 base, there was a span of 7 bases. CDR3 nucleotide sequence: TGTGCCAGCAGCTTAGCGCCCTGGAACACCGGGGAGCTGTTTTTT. Protein sequence: CASSLAPWNTGELFF.

This clone is a singleton in its sample. The rearrangement joins TRBV2 to TRBJ1-2; 7 nucleotides align to TRBD1. Germline CDR1 SNHLY, CDR2 FYNNEI. Trimming took 7 bases from V and 2 from J; bases not matched to a gene: 10. The CDR3 length is 15 residues. The DNA of the CDR3 is TGTGCCAGCAAAATCATGGGACAGCAGAACTATGGCTACACCTTC. It yields the protein CASKIMGQQNYGYTF.

The chain couples TRBV5-6 to TRBJ1-1; possibly TRBD1 for D (5 bases). Germline CDR1 and CDR2: SGHDT and YYEEEE. The CDR3 covers 13 residues. Trimming stripped 7 bases from V and 0 bases from J, with 10 bases between. The CDR3 spells CASLAGVNTEAFF. In nucleotides, the CDR3 is TGTGCCAGCCTCGCGGGGGTGAACACTGAAGCTTTCTTT.

The genes are TRBV5-5 and TRBJ1-5; 9 nucleotides match TRBD1. Per the germline V gene, CDR1 is SGHKS and CDR2 is YYEKEE (reference sequence). This CDR3 spans 14 amino acids. The V gene end was trimmed by 4 bases and the J gene end by 7 bases; junction bases not matched to a gene: 6. As DNA, the CDR3 is TGTGCCAGCAGCGTGACGACAGGGGGGCAGCCCCAGCATTTT. It is translated as CASSVTTGGQPQHF.

This clone has only a few counts. The V call is TRBV21-1, the J call TRBJ2-2; the listed D gene, TRBD2, was not tested against the DNA. TRBV21-1 is reported as a pseudogene. The CDR3 length is 16 residues. CDR3 residues: CASSKATSGYTGELFF. CDR3 DNA: TGTGCCAGCAGCAAAGCGACTAGCGGGTACACCGGGGAGCTGTTTTTT.

The genes are TRBV5-1 and TRBJ1-2; D unresolved. Germline V gene lookup returns CDR1 SGHRS and CDR2 YFSETQ. V gave up 7 bases and J gave up 8 bases, with 18 bases separating them. This CDR3 comprises 13 residues. CDR3 coding DNA: TGCGCCAGCTCCGCGGGGTCCGCGCCGGGCTACACCTTC. This encodes CASSAGSAPGYTF.

The chain has TRBV7-9 and TRBJ2-1; 13 nucleotides align to TRBD2. The CDR3 length is 19 residues. CDR1 is SEHNR, CDR2 FQNEAQ, per germline (reference sequence). The junction had 13 bases not matched to a gene; V was cut back by 4 bases and J by 4 bases. CDR3 DNA sequence: TGTGCCAGCAGCTCCTACAGACTAGGGACTAGCGGGGCATACAATGAGCAGTTCTTC. Its translation is CASSSYRLGTSGAYNEQFF.

The rearrangement joins TRBV5-1 to TRBJ2-1; 7 nucleotides align to TRBD2. The germline gives CDR1 SGHRS, CDR2 YFSETQ. V lost 4 bases and J lost 2; bases outside the gene matches: 21. The CDR3 has 20 amino acids. The CDR3 DNA reads TGCGCCAGCAGCACGGAACCTAGCGGATTGGTCCGAATACCCTACAATGAGCAGTTCTTC. It is translated as CASSTEPSGLVRIPYNEQFF.

The chain combines TRBV6-1 with TRBJ1-4; a possible D gene is TRBD1 (5 bases). This CDR3 is built from 15 residues. Germline V lookup: CDR1 MNHNS, CDR2 SASEGT. V lost 5 bases to trimming and J lost 7 bases, with 17 bases between them. CDR3 nucleotide sequence: TGTGCCAGCAGTCCCTGGGGGGTGTACGGTGAAAAACTGTTTTTT. Protein product: CASSPWGVYGEKLFF.

The chain joins TRBV6-1 to TRBJ1-2; D call uncertain. Germline V gives CDR1 MNHNS, CDR2 SASEGT. This CDR3 has 14 amino acids. The V end was cut by 4 bases, the J end by 3 bases, with 12 bases between. DNA of the CDR3: TGTGCCAGCAGTGTCGTTGACGGATACTATGGCTACACCTTC. Its translation is CASSVVDGYYGYTF.

V gene TRBV6-5 combines with J gene TRBJ1-5; maybe TRBD1 (5 bases). V was cut by 5 bases and J by 0 bases, with 11 bases left in between. Germline lookup yields CDR1 MNHEY and CDR2 SVGAGI. This CDR3 has 15 amino acids. CDR3 bases: TGTGCCAGCAGTACGGGGGGTATTAGCAATCAGCCCCAGCATTTT. Its protein is CASSTGGISNQPQHF.

This clone was counted once. The V call is TRBV28, the J call TRBJ2-2; no clear D gene. Trimming pared 1 base from V and 7 bases from J, leaving 1 base between. The CDR3 runs to 11 residues. Germline V gene sequence: CDR1 MDHEN, CDR2 SYDVKM. In DNA form, the CDR3 reads TGTGCCAGCAGTTTATTCGGGGAGCTGTTTTTT. It encodes CASSLFGELFF.

J is TRBJ1-2 and V is TRBV14; 7 bases are shared with TRBD1. Germline V gene data show CDR1 as SGHDN and CDR2 as FVKESK. The J segment lost 8 bases and the V segment lost 7 bases, leaving 13 bases of the junction unmatched. CDR3 size: 14 residues. In DNA form, the CDR3 reads TGTGCCAGCACCAACTCCGGGACAGCAATAGGCTACACCTTC. This codes for CASTNSGTAIGYTF.

The genes are TRBV9 and TRBJ2-3; TRBD2 agrees at 9 bases. V gave up 0 bases and J gave up 6 bases; unmatched junction bases: 11. The CDR3 spans 17 residues. Germline CDR1 SGDLS, CDR2 YYNGEE. Here the CDR3 DNA reads TGTGCCAGCAGCGTAGCTCCAGCGGGGGGTCCGATGGATACGCAGTATTTT. Amino acids: CASSVAPAGGPMDTQYF.

The chain is built from TRBV9 and TRBJ2-5; possible D gene TRBD2, 7 bases. V lost 7 bases and J lost 0, with 19 bases in between. The CDR3 runs to 16 residues. Germline-derived CDR1 and CDR2 are SGDLS and YYNGEE. The CDR3 DNA is TGTGCCAGCGCACCCAGGGGAGGGGGGTACCAAGAGACCCAGTACTTC. It codes for CASAPRGGGYQETQYF. The complete variable domain, with remaining parts taken from reference TRBV9 and TRBJ2-5, reads DSGVTQTPKHLITATGQRVTLRCSPRSGDLSVYWYQQSLDQGLQFLIQYYNGEERAKGNILERFSAQQFPDLHSELNLSSLELGDSALYFCASAPRGGGYQETQYFGPGTRLLVL.

V usage is TRBV10-3 and J usage is TRBJ2-7; D remains unclear. Trimming stripped 2 bases from V and 7 bases from J, with 6 bases between. Germline CDR1 reads ENHRY; CDR2 reads SYGVKD. CDR3 length: 11 residues. DNA of the CDR3: TGTGCCATCAGTGAGACAACAGAGCAGTACTTC. Residues: CAISETTEQYF.

The rearrangement joins TRBV7-2 to TRBJ2-3; perhaps D is TRBD1 or TRBD2 (5 bases each). Germline CDR1 is SGHTA and CDR2 is FQGNSA. Trimming pared 7 bases from V and 4 bases from J, leaving 18 bases between. The CDR3 runs to 15 residues. CDR3 sequence reads: CASMFGGKNADTQYF. CDR3 in DNA: TGTGCCAGCATGTTTGGGGGAAAGAACGCAGATACGCAGTATTTT.

V is TRBV4-1 and J is TRBJ2-7; D perhaps matches TRBD2 (5 bases). The V and J ends lost 4 bases and 7 bases respectively, with 17 bases between them. The germline gives CDR1 MGHRA, CDR2 YSYEKL. CDR3 size: 14 residues. CDR3 sequence (DNA): TGCGCCAGCAGCCCAGGACTGATGAACAGAGAGCAGTACTTC. Translated: CASSPGLMNREQYF.

The chain combines TRBV28 with TRBJ1-1; tentative D call: TRBD1 (5 bases). Trimming cost V 9 bases and J 7 bases, with 18 bases left between them. Germline CDR1 MDHEN, CDR2 SYDVKM. The CDR3 totals 13 residues. The CDR3 here is CASLGEGWGEAFF. In DNA, the CDR3 is TGTGCCAGTCTAGGGGAGGGGTGGGGTGAAGCTTTCTTT.

This sequence joins TRBV9 and TRBJ2-2; D is undetermined. The V and J ends lost 2 bases and 0 bases respectively, with 5 bases between them. Germline V lookup: CDR1 SGDLS, CDR2 YYNGEE. This CDR3 has 14 residues. The CDR3 sequence: CASSVSANTGELFF. CDR3 nucleotides: TGTGCCAGCAGCGTTTCGGCGAACACCGGGGAGCTGTTTTTT. The full variable domain, rest sourced from reference TRBV9 and TRBJ2-2, is DSGVTQTPKHLITATGQRVTLRCSPRSGDLSVYWYQQSLDQGLQFLIQYYNGEERAKGNILERFSAQQFPDLHSELNLSSLELGDSALYFCASSVSANTGELFFGEGSRLTVL.

Here the CDR3 reads CASIDHSGANVLTF. CDR3 DNA sequence: TGCGCCAGTATTGACCACTCTGGGGCCAACGTCCTGACTTTC. This rearrangement joins TRBV5-1 to TRBJ2-6; D is ambiguous. Trimming pared 8 bases from V and 0 bases from J, leaving 9 bases between. The CDR3 extends over 14 amino acids. The germline CDR1 and CDR2 sequences are SGHRS and YFSETQ.

This chain links TRBV7-8 with TRBJ1-4; 7 nucleotides agree with TRBD1. V lost 5 bases and J lost 10; bases outside the gene matches: 13. CDR1 SGHVS and CDR2 FQNEAQ come from the germline V gene. The CDR3 contains 15 residues. Here the CDR3 reads CASSLEGRQGGKLFF. DNA for the CDR3: TGTGCCAGCAGCCTGGAGGGACGACAGGGAGGAAAACTGTTTTTT.

The rearrangement joins TRBV14 to TRBJ1-5; D ambiguous. CDR3 length equals 13 residues. CDR1 and CDR2 (germline): SGHDN, FVKESK. The V end was cut by 1 base, the J end by 4 bases, with 5 bases between. CDR3 in amino acids: CASSQGINQPQHF. DNA for the CDR3: TGTGCCAGCAGCCAAGGTATAAATCAGCCCCAGCATTTT.

The DNA for the CDR3 is TGTGCCAGAAGCTTGGCCCGGGGGCAAAGTTGTGGCTACACCTTC. Translated: CARSLARGQSCGYTF. J is TRBJ1-2 and V is TRBV5-3; D is possibly TRBD1 (6 bases). TRBV5-3 has ORF status, its function being uncertain. The V end was cut by 0 bases, the J end by 7 bases, with 16 bases between. CDR3 length: 15 residues.

The chain has TRBV10-3 and TRBJ2-7; D not certain. The CDR3 extends over 9 amino acids. V shed 8 bases and J shed 7 bases, with 6 bases lying between them. Germline loops: CDR1 ENHRY, CDR2 SYGVKD. CDR3 sequence: CAIDGEQYF. Written as DNA, the CDR3 is TGTGCCATCGACGGGGAGCAGTACTTC.

This chain connects TRBV5-1 to TRBJ2-1; 10 bases match TRBD2. CDR1 is SGHRS and CDR2 is YFSETQ in the germline V gene. With V trimmed by 0 bases and J by 4 bases, 4 bases remained unmatched. The CDR3 length is 16 residues. The CDR3 spells CASSLAGTSAYNEQFF. In DNA form, the CDR3 reads TGCGCCAGCAGCTTGGCCGGGACTAGCGCATACAATGAGCAGTTCTTC.

The rearrangement links TRBV5-1 to TRBJ2-5; D is ambiguous. The CDR3 runs to 13 residues. Germline CDR1 SGHRS, CDR2 YFSETQ. The germline V and J ends were trimmed by 4 bases and 2 bases, with 9 bases remaining between them. The CDR3 spells CASSLIPQETQYF. The CDR3 DNA reads as TGCGCCAGCAGCCTAATTCCTCAAGAGACCCAGTACTTC.

V usage is TRBV19 and J usage is TRBJ2-5; 9 bases match TRBD1. This CDR3 has 13 amino acids. V trimming: 5 bases; J trimming: 6 bases; junction bases outside the gene matches: 4. Germline V gives CDR1 LNHDA, CDR2 SQIVND (reference sequence). CDR3 region: CASSVQGAQTQYF. The CDR3 region has the DNA TGTGCCAGTAGTGTACAGGGGGCCCAGACCCAGTACTTC.

This clone was detected only once. This rearrangement joins TRBV7-2 to TRBJ1-2; D is undetermined. V was pared by 3 bases and J by 6 bases, with 14 bases between. In germline, CDR1 is SGHTA, CDR2 FQGNSA. This CDR3 is 14 amino acids long. CDR3 bases: TGTGCCAGCAGCTTGAATGCGGCAGTTGATGGCTACACCTTC. This codes for CASSLNAAVDGYTF.